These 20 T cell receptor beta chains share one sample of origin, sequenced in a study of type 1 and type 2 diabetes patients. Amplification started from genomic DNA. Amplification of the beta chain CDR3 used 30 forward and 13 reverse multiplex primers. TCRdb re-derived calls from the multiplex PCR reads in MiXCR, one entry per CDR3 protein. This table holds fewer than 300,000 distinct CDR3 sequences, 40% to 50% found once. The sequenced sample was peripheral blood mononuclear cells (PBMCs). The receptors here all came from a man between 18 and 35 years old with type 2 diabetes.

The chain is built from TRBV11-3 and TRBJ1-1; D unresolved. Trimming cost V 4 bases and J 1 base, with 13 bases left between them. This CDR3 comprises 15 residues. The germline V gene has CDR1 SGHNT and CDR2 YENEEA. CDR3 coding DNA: TGTGCCAGCAGCTCGACGCGGCAGTCGAACACTGAAGCTTTCTTT. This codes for CASSSTRQSNTEAFF. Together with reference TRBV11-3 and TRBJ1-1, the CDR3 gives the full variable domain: EAGVVQSPRYKIIEKKQPVAFWCNPISGHNTLYWYLQNLGQGPELLIRYENEEAVDDSQLPKDRFSAERLKGVDSTLKIQPAELGDSAVYLCASSSTRQSNTEAFFGQGTRLTVV.

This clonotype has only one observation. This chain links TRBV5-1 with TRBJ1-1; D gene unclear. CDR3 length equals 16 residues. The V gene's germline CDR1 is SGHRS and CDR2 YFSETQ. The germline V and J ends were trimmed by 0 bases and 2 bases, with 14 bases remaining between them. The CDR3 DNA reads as TGCGCCAGCAGCTTGGGTTGGGGATGGGATAACACTGAAGCTTTCTTT. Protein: CASSLGWGWDNTEAFF.

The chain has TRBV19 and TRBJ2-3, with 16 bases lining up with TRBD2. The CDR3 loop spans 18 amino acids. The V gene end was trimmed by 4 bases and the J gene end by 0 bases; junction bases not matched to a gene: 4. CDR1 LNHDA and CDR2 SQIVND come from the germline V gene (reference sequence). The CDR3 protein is CASSKGLAGGASTDTQYF. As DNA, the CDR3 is TGTGCCAGTAGTAAGGGACTAGCGGGGGGGGCTAGCACAGATACGCAGTATTTT.

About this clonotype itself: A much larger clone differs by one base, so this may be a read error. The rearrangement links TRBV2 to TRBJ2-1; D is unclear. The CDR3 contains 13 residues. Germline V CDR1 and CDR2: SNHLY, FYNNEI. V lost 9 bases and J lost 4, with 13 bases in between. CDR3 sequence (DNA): TGTGCCAGTACTGGCGACCCTTACAATGAGCAGTTCTTC. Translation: CASTGDPYNEQFF.

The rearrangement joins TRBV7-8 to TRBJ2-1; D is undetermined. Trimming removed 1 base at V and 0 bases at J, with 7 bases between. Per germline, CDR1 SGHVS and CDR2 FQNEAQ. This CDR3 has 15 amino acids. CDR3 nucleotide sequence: TGTGCCAGCAGCTTAGGAAGAAACTCCTACAATGAGCAGTTCTTC. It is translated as CASSLGRNSYNEQFF.

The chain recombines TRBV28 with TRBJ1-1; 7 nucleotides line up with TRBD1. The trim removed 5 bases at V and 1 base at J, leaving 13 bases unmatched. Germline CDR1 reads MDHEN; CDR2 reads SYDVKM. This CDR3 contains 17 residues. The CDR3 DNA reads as TGTGCCAGCAGTCCGTACTACCTGGACAGGAGGAACACTGAAGCTTTCTTT. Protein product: CASSPYYLDRRNTEAFF.

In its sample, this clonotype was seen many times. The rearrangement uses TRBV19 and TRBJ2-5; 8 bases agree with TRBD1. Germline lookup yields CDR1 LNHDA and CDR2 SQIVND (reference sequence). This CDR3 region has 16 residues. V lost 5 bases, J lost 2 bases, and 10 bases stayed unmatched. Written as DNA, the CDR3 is TGTGCCAGTAGTCACCGGACAGGGAATACACAAGAGACCCAGTACTTC. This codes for CASSHRTGNTQETQYF.

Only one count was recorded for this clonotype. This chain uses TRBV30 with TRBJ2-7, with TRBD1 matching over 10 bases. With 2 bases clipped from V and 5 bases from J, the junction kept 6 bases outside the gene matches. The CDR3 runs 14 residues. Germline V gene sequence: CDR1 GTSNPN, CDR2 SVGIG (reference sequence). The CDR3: CAWSWGQGTNEQYF. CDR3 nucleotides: TGTGCCTGGAGTTGGGGACAGGGGACCAACGAGCAGTACTTC.

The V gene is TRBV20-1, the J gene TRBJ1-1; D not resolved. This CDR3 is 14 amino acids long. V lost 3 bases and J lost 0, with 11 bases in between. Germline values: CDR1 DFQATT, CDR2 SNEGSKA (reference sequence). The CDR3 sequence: CSARHTPLNTEAFF. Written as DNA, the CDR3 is TGCAGTGCTAGGCACACACCATTGAACACTGAAGCTTTCTTT.

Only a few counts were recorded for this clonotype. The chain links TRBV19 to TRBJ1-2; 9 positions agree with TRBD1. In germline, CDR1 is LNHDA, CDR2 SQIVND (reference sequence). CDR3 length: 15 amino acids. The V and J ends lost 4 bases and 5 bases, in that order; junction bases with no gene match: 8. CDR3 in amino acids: CASSTPTGGAYGYTF. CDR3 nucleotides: TGTGCCAGTAGTACCCCAACAGGGGGCGCGTATGGCTACACCTTC. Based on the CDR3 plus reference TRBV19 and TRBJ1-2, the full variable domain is DGGITQSPKYLFRKEGQNVTLSCEQNLNHDAMYWYRQDPGQGLRLIYYSQIVNDFQKGDIAEGYSVSREKKESFPLTVTSAQKNPTAFYLCASSTPTGGAYGYTFGSGTRLTVV.

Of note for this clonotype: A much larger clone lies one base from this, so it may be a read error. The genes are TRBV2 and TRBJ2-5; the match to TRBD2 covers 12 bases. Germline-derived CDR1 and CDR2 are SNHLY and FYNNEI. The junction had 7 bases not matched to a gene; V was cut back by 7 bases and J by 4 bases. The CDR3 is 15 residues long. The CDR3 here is CASNELAGGRETQYF. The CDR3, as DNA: TGTGCCAGCAATGAGCTAGCGGGAGGGCGAGAGACCCAGTACTTC.

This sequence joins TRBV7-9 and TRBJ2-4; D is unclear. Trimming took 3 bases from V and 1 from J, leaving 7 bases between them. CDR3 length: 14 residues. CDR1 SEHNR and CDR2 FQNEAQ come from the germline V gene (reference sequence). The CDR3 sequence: CASSLGGAKNIQYF. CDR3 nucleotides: TGTGCCAGCAGCTTGGGTGGCGCCAAAAACATTCAGTACTTC.

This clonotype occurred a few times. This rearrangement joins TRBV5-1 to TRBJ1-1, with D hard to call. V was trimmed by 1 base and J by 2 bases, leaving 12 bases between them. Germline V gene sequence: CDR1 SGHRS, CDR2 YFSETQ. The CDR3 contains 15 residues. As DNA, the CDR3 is TGCGCCAGCAGCTTGAATTTGATCGGTAACACTGAAGCTTTCTTT. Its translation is CASSLNLIGNTEAFF.

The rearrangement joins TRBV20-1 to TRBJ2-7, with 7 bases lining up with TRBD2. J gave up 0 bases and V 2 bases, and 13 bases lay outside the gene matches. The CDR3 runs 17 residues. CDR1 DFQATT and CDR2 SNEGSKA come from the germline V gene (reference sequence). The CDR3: CSARTAILAKSSYEQYF. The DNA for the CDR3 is TGCAGTGCTAGAACCGCGATACTAGCGAAGAGCTCCTACGAGCAGTACTTC.

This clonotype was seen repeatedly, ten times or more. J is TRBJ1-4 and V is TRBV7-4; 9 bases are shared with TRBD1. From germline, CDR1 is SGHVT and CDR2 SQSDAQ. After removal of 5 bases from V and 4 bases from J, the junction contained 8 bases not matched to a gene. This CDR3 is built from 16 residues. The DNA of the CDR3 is TGTGCCAGCAGCCCGGGGACAGGGCCTCGTAATGAAAAACTGTTTTTT. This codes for CASSPGTGPRNEKLFF.

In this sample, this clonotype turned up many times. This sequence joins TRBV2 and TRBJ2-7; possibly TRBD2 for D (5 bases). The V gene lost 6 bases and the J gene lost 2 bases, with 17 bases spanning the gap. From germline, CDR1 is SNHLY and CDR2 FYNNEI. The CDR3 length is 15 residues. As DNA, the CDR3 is TGTGCCAGCAGGGAGGTGTGGAAACGGACCTACGAGCAGTACTTC. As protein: CASREVWKRTYEQYF.

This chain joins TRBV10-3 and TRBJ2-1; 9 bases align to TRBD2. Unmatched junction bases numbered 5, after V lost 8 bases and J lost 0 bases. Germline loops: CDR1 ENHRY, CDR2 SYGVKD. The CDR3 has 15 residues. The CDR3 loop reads CAIRPAGGSYNEQFF. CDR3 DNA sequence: TGTGCCATCCGCCCAGCGGGAGGCTCCTACAATGAGCAGTTCTTC.

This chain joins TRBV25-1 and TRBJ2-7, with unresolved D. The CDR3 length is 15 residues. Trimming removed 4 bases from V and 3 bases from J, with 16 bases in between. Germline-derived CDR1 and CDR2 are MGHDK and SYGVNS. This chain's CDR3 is CASSGPEKANYEQYF. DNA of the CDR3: TGTGCCAGCAGTGGACCAGAGAAGGCTAACTACGAGCAGTACTTC.

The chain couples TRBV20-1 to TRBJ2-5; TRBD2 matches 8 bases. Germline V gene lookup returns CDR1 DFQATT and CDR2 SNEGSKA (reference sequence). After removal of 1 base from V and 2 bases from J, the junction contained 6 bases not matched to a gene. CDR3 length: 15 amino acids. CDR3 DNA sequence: TGCAGTGCTAGAGGGGCTCGCGGGGGGCAAGAGACCCAGTACTTC. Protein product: CSARGARGGQETQYF.

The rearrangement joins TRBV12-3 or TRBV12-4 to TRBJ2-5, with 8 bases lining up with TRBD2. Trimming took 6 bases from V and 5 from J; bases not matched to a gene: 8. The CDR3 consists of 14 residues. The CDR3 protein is CASSARGGRETQYF. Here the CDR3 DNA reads TGTGCCAGCAGCGCCCGGGGGGGAAGGGAGACCCAGTACTTC.